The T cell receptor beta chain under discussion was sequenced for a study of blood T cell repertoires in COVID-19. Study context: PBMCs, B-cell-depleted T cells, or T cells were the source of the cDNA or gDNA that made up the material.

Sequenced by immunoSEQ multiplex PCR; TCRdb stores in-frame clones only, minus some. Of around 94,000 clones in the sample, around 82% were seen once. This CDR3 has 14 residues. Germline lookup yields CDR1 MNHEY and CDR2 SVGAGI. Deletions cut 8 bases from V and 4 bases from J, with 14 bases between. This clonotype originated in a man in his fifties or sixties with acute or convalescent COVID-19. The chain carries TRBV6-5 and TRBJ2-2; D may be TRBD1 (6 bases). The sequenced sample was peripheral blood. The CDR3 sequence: CASSKQGGTGELFF. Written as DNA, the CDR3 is TGTGCCAGCTCTAAACAGGGCGGCACCGGGGAGCTGTTTTTT.